What follows are 31 T cell receptor beta chains derived from one specimen sequenced in a study of naive and memory T cell subsets. Both TRBC1 and TRBC2 were covered by a beta constant-region primer of two equimolar oligonucleotides. One entry per CDR3 protein, called by TCRdb with MiXCR from the UMI-ligation and nested PCR reads. The data show over 75,000 distinct CDR3 sequences, roughly 13% seen once. Sequenced sample: central memory CD4+ T cells from blood. Receptors originate from a human donor in good health.

This rearrangement joins TRBV11-2 to TRBJ1-6; D is unclear. Germline V gene data show CDR1 as SGHAT and CDR2 as FQNNGV. The CDR3 contains 14 residues. With 0 bases removed from V and 10 bases from J, the gap between germline ends came to 10 bases. DNA of the CDR3: TGTGCCAGCAGCTTAGAGGGCGCGAGCTCACCCCTCCACTTT. Protein: CASSLEGASSPLHF.

This chain uses TRBV27 with TRBJ2-2; TRBD2 agrees at 10 bases. The germline V gene encodes CDR1 MNHEY and CDR2 SMNVEV (reference sequence). Trimming removed 7 bases from V and 4 bases from J; junction bases left unmatched: 3. This CDR3 contains 14 residues. CDR3 nucleotides: TGTGCCAGCAAACTAGCGGGATTCACCGGGGAGCTGTTTTTT. This sequence encodes CASKLAGFTGELFF.

The chain has TRBV11-2 and TRBJ2-2; D is unresolved. The V end was cut by 3 bases, the J end by 2 bases, with 1 base between. The CDR3 loop spans 12 amino acids. CDR1 SGHAT and CDR2 FQNNGV come from the germline V gene. CDR3 bases: TGTGCCAGCAGCTTCAACACCGGGGAGCTGTTTTTT. This sequence encodes CASSFNTGELFF.

J is TRBJ2-3 and V is TRBV4-2; the match to TRBD1 covers 7 bases. Germline CDR1 and CDR2: LGHNA and YNFKEQ. CDR3 length: 14 amino acids. V shed 6 bases, J shed 4 bases, and the junction held 7 bases outside the gene matches. The CDR3 DNA reads as TGTGCCAGCAGTCCCGACAGGGCGGCAGATACGCAGTATTTT. Its translation is CASSPDRAADTQYF.

This clonotype came up a few times. The chain recombines TRBV19 with TRBJ2-3; 9 positions agree with TRBD1. The CDR3 extends over 14 amino acids. CDR1 is LNHDA, CDR2 SQIVND, per germline (reference sequence). The trim removed 9 bases at V and 0 bases at J, leaving 4 bases unmatched. The CDR3 is CASTGGFSTDTQYF. The CDR3 nucleotides read TGTGCCAGCACAGGGGGCTTTAGCACAGATACGCAGTATTTT.

The table lists this clonotype with many counts. The chain carries TRBV4-1 and TRBJ2-4; D gene uncertain. The CDR3 totals 15 residues. CDR1 is MGHRA, CDR2 YSYEKL, per germline. V lost 2 bases to trimming and J lost 0 bases, with 8 bases between them. The CDR3 sequence is CASSQPTSAKNIQYF. CDR3 bases: TGCGCCAGCAGCCAACCGACCTCAGCCAAAAACATTCAGTACTTC.

The chain is built from TRBV18 and TRBJ2-5; no definite D call. From germline, CDR1 is KGHSH and CDR2 LQKENI. V was trimmed by 6 bases and J by 5 bases, leaving 16 bases between them. The CDR3 extends over 14 amino acids. DNA for the CDR3: TGTGCCAGCTCGTCACCCGACGGTCAGGAGACCCAGTACTTC. Encoded protein: CASSSPDGQETQYF.

This clonotype was picked up a small number of times. The V call is TRBV5-1, the J call TRBJ2-1, with TRBD1 identical over 9 bases. V lost 3 bases and J lost 9; bases outside the gene matches: 7. CDR1 SGHRS and CDR2 YFSETQ come from the germline V gene. CDR3 length: 14 residues. CDR3 in DNA: TGCGCCAGCAGCTCCAACAGGGGGCTGAGTGAGCAGTTCTTC. Protein: CASSSNRGLSEQFF.

This clonotype was detected many times. V is TRBV10-3 and J is TRBJ1-3; the D is unclear. There are 15 residues in the CDR3. Between the trimmed V and J ends, which lost 0 bases and 4 bases, there was a span of 10 bases. From germline, CDR1 is ENHRY and CDR2 SYGVKD. The CDR3 nucleotides read TGTGCCATCAGTGAGTCGATGAATTCCGGAAACACCATATATTTT. This translates into CAISESMNSGNTIYF.

The chain couples TRBV20-1 to TRBJ1-2; no clear D. The V gene lost 5 bases and the J gene lost 2 bases, with 18 bases spanning the gap. Germline V gives CDR1 DFQATT, CDR2 SNEGSKA (reference sequence). The CDR3 extends over 15 amino acids. CDR3 in DNA: TGCAGTGCTTTGCGGAGGGAGTACCCCAACTATGGCTACACCTTC. Its protein product is CSALRREYPNYGYTF.

This clonotype was observed a few times. The V gene is TRBV20-1, the J gene TRBJ1-5; D perhaps matches TRBD1 (5 bases). Trimming removed 3 bases from V and 7 bases from J, with 13 bases in between. Germline loops: CDR1 DFQATT, CDR2 SNEGSKA (reference sequence). The CDR3 covers 13 residues. CDR3 nucleotides: TGCAGTGCTAGTGGCAGGGATGGGCAGCCCCAGCATTTT. Its protein is CSASGRDGQPQHF.

In DNA, the CDR3 is TGTGCCAGCAGTTATGGGGGGGGGAAGAATCAGCCCCAGCATTTT. This encodes CASSYGGGKNQPQHF. The chain employs TRBV6-5 and TRBJ1-5, with D possibly matching TRBD1 (5 bases). The CDR3 runs 15 residues. Germline CDR1 MNHEY, CDR2 SVGAGI. The V end lost 3 bases, the J end lost 4 bases, and 13 bases lay between the germline ends.

This sequence joins TRBV20-1 and TRBJ2-1; D gene ambiguous. Germline CDR1 and CDR2: DFQATT and SNEGSKA (reference sequence). This CDR3 is 14 amino acids long. V lost 1 base and J lost 5, with 12 bases in between. For the CDR3, the DNA is TGCAGTGCTAGAGGGGATTTGGGCCACAATGAGCAGTTCTTC. Encoded protein: CSARGDLGHNEQFF.

At least ten counts were recorded for this clonotype. The chain recombines TRBV20-1 with TRBJ2-7, with 12 bases fitting TRBD2. The ends lost 4 bases at V and 4 bases at J; junction bases unmatched: 8. Germline CDR1 is DFQATT and CDR2 is SNEGSKA (reference sequence). The CDR3 is 15 residues long. The DNA for the CDR3 is TGCAGTGCTACCCAGCTAGCGGGGGGGTTTTACGAGCAGTACTTC. It codes for CSATQLAGGFYEQYF.

This clonotype has a handful of counts. This chain links TRBV7-9 with TRBJ2-3, with 7 bases fitting TRBD1. The CDR3 length is 15 residues. Germline CDR1 and CDR2: SEHNR and FQNEAQ (reference sequence). J lost 4 bases, V lost 0 bases, and 4 bases had no gene match. The CDR3 sequence: CASSLAGQGADTQYF. The CDR3 DNA reads TGTGCCAGCAGCTTAGCGGGGCAGGGGGCAGATACGCAGTATTTT.

V usage is TRBV5-4 and J usage is TRBJ1-4, with D perhaps TRBD1 (6 bases). CDR1 is SGHNT and CDR2 is YYREEE in the germline V gene (reference sequence). With 4 bases removed from V and 0 bases from J, the gap between germline ends came to 10 bases. The CDR3 is made up of 15 amino acids. The CDR3 DNA sequence: TGTGCCAGCAGCCCAGGACAGCCAACTAATGAAAAACTGTTTTTT. Amino acid sequence: CASSPGQPTNEKLFF.

This clonotype was seen many times. The CDR3 nucleotides are TGTGCCAGCAGCCCGGGGGGTGGTAAAGCCAACGTCCTGACTTTC. It yields the protein CASSPGGGKANVLTF. The chain employs TRBV27 and TRBJ2-6; TRBD2 aligns across 7 bases. V shed 6 bases and J 7 bases; nucleotides not matched to a gene: 9. The germline gives CDR1 MNHEY, CDR2 SMNVEV (reference sequence). The CDR3 contains 15 residues.

This clonotype was counted ten times or more. V is TRBV7-2 and J is TRBJ2-1; 11 nucleotides align to TRBD2. The CDR3 runs to 14 residues. With 6 bases clipped from V and 8 bases from J, the junction kept 6 bases outside the gene matches. Germline V gives CDR1 SGHTA, CDR2 FQGNSA. CDR3 in amino acids: CASRRLAGSHEQFF. The DNA for the CDR3 is TGTGCCAGCAGGCGACTAGCGGGATCCCATGAGCAGTTCTTC.

For this clonotype: This sequence may be a read error, since a much larger clone differs from it by one base. This chain links TRBV7-8 with TRBJ2-1, with 7 positions matching TRBD2. The CDR3 runs to 17 residues. Germline CDR1 SGHVS, CDR2 FQNEAQ. The V gene end was trimmed by 1 base and the J gene end by 4 bases; junction bases not matched to a gene: 10. CDR3 sequence reads: CASSLGGGSGEYNEQFF. For the CDR3, the DNA is TGTGCCAGCAGCTTAGGGGGGGGGTCCGGCGAATACAATGAGCAGTTCTTC.

This chain connects TRBV5-4 to TRBJ2-3; D remains unclear. The CDR3 consists of 13 residues. Germline values: CDR1 SGHNT, CDR2 YYREEE (reference sequence). The V end was cut by 0 bases, the J end by 5 bases, with 7 bases between. The CDR3 nucleotides are TGTGCCAGCAGCTTGGACCTAGAAGATACGCAGTATTTT. Translation: CASSLDLEDTQYF.

This chain joins TRBV7-8 and TRBJ1-2, with D tentatively TRBD1 (6 bases). V was clipped by 5 bases and J by 1 base, with 14 bases between them. From germline, CDR1 is SGHVS and CDR2 FQNEAQ. This CDR3 has 15 amino acids. This chain's CDR3 is CASSDRTDFNYGYTF. The DNA of the CDR3 is TGTGCCAGCAGCGATCGGACAGACTTTAACTATGGCTACACCTTC.

This clonotype was found many times. The V gene is TRBV5-1, the J gene TRBJ2-7; tentatively, D is TRBD2 (6 bases). The length of the CDR3 is 14 residues. The germline V gene encodes CDR1 SGHRS and CDR2 YFSETQ. V gave up 4 bases and J gave up 0 bases, with 11 bases separating them. CDR3 amino acids: CASSVSGFSYEQYF. CDR3 nucleotides: TGCGCCAGCAGCGTGAGCGGGTTCTCCTACGAGCAGTACTTC. Looking up the rest from reference TRBV5-1 and TRBJ2-7 gives the full variable domain: KAGVTQTPRYLIKTRGQQVTLSCSPISGHRSVSWYQQTPGQGLQFLFEYFSETQRNKGNFPGRFSGRQFSNSRSEMNVSTLELGDSALYLCASSVSGFSYEQYFGPGTRLTVT.

This clonotype was seen at least ten times. The CDR3 nucleotides are TGCAGTGCTGACCCTGGGGGCGGGCAGCCCCAGCATTTT. This sequence encodes CSADPGGGQPQHF. This chain joins TRBV20-1 and TRBJ1-5, with D maybe TRBD1 (6 bases). V was trimmed by 5 bases and J by 7 bases, leaving 15 bases between them. Germline lookup yields CDR1 DFQATT and CDR2 SNEGSKA (reference sequence). The CDR3 sequence is 13 residues long.

The chain recombines TRBV10-3 with TRBJ1-1, with TRBD1 matching over 9 bases. This CDR3 has 14 residues. CDR1 and CDR2 from the germline V gene are ENHRY and SYGVKD. V shed 5 bases, J shed 1 base, and the junction held 2 bases outside the gene matches. The CDR3 nucleotides are TGTGCCATCAGTTCGGGACAGGGGAACACTGAAGCTTTCTTT. This codes for CAISSGQGNTEAFF.

This clonotype was counted ten times or more. The V and J genes are TRBV27 and TRBJ2-4, with unresolved D. The CDR3 runs to 16 residues. V lost 3 bases to trimming and J lost 4 bases, with 16 bases between them. Germline CDR1 is MNHEY and CDR2 is SMNVEV (reference sequence). The CDR3 DNA reads TGTGCCAGCAGTTTTGGAGACCAACTTGGAAAAAACATTCAGTACTTC. This translates into CASSFGDQLGKNIQYF.

The chain has TRBV3-1 and TRBJ2-2; 9 bases line up with TRBD2. Germline CDR1 LGHDT, CDR2 YNNKEL (reference sequence). This CDR3 has 16 residues. V shed 1 base and J 6 bases; nucleotides not matched to a gene: 6. CDR3 sequence: CASSQGGSGRSGELFF. CDR3 DNA: TGTGCCAGCAGCCAAGGAGGTAGCGGGAGATCCGGGGAGCTGTTTTTT.

The chain links TRBV7-9 to TRBJ1-1; D possibly corresponds to TRBD1 (6 bases). From germline, CDR1 is SEHNR and CDR2 FQNEAQ (reference sequence). V was clipped by 6 bases and J by 0 bases, with 17 bases between them. The CDR3 sequence is 16 residues long. CDR3: CASRGGAGGLNTEAFF. CDR3 sequence (DNA): TGTGCCAGCAGGGGTGGGGCCGGGGGCCTGAACACTGAAGCTTTCTTT.

This clonotype appeared a few times. V and J are TRBV20-1 and TRBJ2-3; 7 bases are shared with TRBD2. J gave up 4 bases and V 6 bases, and 4 bases lay outside the gene matches. The CDR3 consists of 12 residues. Germline V gene data show CDR1 as DFQATT and CDR2 as SNEGSKA (reference sequence). The CDR3 bases are TGCAGTGCGGCCGGGAGGCCAGATACGCAGTATTTT. Its translation: CSAAGRPDTQYF.

This clonotype was counted ten times or more. For the CDR3, the DNA is TGTGCCAGCAGTATACGTAGCGGGGGACACCAAGAGACCCAGTACTTC. Residues: CASSIRSGGHQETQYF. This sequence joins TRBV27 and TRBJ2-5; 9 bases are shared with TRBD2. V shed 5 bases and J 0 bases; nucleotides not matched to a gene: 7. Germline V gives CDR1 MNHEY, CDR2 SMNVEV (reference sequence). This CDR3 is built from 16 residues.

This clonotype showed up many times. The chain combines TRBV29-1 with TRBJ1-3; D not certain. The CDR3 contains 11 residues. The V gene lost 7 bases and the J gene lost 8 bases, with 12 bases spanning the gap. Germline V gene sequence: CDR1 SQVTM, CDR2 ANQGSEA. The CDR3 DNA reads TGCAGCGCGGAACGAGAAGACACCATATATTTT. Translation gives CSAEREDTIYF.

This clonotype was picked up a small number of times. The V and J genes are TRBV5-1 and TRBJ2-1; 11 bases fit TRBD2. The trim removed 4 bases at V and 3 bases at J, leaving 3 bases unmatched. CDR1 and CDR2 from the germline V gene are SGHRS and YFSETQ. This CDR3 is 15 amino acids long. The chain's CDR3 is CASSMTSGNYNEQFF. CDR3 coding DNA: TGCGCCAGCAGCATGACTAGCGGGAACTACAATGAGCAGTTCTTC.